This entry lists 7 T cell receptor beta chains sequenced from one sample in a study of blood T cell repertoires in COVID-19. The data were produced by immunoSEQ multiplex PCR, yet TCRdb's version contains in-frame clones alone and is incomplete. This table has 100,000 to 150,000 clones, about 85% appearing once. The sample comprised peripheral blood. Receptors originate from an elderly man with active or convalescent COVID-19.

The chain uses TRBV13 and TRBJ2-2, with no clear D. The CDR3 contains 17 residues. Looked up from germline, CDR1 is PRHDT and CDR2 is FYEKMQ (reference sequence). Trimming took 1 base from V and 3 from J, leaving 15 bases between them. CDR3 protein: CASSLALVRLDTGELFF. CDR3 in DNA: TGTGCCAGCAGCTTAGCGTTAGTCCGTTTGGACACCGGGGAGCTGTTTTTT. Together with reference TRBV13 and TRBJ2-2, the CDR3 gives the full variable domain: AAGVIQSPRHLIKEKRETATLKCYPIPRHDTVYWYQQGPGQDPQFLISFYEKMQSDKGSIPDRFSAQQFSDYHSELNMSSLELGDSALYFCASSLALVRLDTGELFFGEGSRLTVL.

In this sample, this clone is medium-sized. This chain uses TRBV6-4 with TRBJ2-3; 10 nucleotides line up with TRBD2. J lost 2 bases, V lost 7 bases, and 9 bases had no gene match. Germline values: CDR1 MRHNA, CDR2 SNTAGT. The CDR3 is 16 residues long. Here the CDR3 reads CASKAGTSGDTDTQYF. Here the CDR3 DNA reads TGTGCCAGCAAGGCTGGCACTAGCGGGGACACAGATACGCAGTATTTT.

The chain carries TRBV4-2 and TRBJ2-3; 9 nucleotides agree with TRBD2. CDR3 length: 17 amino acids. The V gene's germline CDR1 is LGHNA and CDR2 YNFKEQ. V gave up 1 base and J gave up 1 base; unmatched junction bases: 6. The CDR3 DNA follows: TGTGCCAGCAGCCAAGGATTACTAGCGGGTCGCACAGATACGCAGTATTTT. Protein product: CASSQGLLAGRTDTQYF.

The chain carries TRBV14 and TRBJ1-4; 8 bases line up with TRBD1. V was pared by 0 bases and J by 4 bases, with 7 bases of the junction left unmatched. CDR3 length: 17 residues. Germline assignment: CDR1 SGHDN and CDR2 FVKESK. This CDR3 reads CASSQDRGQDFNEKLFF. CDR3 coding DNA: TGTGCCAGCAGCCAAGATAGGGGACAGGACTTTAATGAAAAACTGTTTTTT. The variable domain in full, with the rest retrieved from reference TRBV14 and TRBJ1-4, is EAGVTQFPSHSVIEKGQTVTLRCDPISGHDNLYWYRRVMGKEIKFLLHFVKESKQDESGMPNNRFLAERTGGTYSTLKVQPAELEDSGVYFCASSQDRGQDFNEKLFFGSGTQLSVL.

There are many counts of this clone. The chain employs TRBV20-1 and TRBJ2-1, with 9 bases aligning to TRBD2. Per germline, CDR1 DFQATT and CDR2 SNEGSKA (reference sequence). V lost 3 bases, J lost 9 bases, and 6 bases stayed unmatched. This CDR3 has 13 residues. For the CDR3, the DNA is TGCAGTGCTAGTGGCGGGAGGGCCATTGAGCAGTTCTTC. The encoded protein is CSASGGRAIEQFF.

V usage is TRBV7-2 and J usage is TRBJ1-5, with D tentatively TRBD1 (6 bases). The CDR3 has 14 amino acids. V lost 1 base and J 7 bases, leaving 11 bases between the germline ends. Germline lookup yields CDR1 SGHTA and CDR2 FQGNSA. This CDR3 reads CASSLDRARQPQHF. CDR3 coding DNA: TGTGCCAGCAGCTTAGACAGGGCTAGGCAGCCCCAGCATTTT.

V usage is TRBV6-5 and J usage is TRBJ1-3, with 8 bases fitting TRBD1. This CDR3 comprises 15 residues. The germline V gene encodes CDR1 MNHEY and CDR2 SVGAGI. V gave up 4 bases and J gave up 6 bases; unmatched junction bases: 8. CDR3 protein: CASSSDRGLTNTIYF. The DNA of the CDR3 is TGTGCCAGCAGTTCCGACAGGGGTCTAACAAACACCATATATTTT.